This T cell receptor (beta chain) was recorded in a study of graft-versus-host responses after intestinal transplantation. Note on this clone: Its antigen is currently unknown.

The CDR3 has 14 amino acids. CDR1 GTSNPN and CDR2 SVGIG come from the germline V gene (reference sequence). Trimming cost V 4 bases and J 1 base, with 14 bases left between them. The method was immunoSEQ multiplex PCR; TCRdb's version includes in-frame clones alone and lacks a portion of them. The repertoire has tens of thousands of clones, 91% of them found once; the top ten carry more than 0.095%. The material was unstimulated CD4+ T cells sorted from spleen or lymph node cells, obtained before intestinal transplant. This chain uses TRBV30 with TRBJ2-7; D perhaps matches TRBD1 (6 bases). The TCR comes from a human donor who received an intestinal transplant. The CDR3 sequence is CAWTLQGGSYEQYF. The CDR3 DNA follows: TGTGCCTGGACTTTACAGGGTGGGTCCTACGAGCAGTACTTC.